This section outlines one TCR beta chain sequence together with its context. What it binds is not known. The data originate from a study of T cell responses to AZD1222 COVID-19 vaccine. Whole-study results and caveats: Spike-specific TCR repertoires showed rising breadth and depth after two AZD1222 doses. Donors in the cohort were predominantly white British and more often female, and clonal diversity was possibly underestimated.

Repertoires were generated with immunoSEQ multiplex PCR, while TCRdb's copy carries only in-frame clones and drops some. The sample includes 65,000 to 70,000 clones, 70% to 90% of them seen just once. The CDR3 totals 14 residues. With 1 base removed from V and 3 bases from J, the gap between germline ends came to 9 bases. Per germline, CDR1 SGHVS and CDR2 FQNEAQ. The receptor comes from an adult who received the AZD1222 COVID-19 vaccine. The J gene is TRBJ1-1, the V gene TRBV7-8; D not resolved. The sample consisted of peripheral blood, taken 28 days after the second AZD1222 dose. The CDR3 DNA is TGTGCCAGCAGCTTAGAGGATTGGGACACTGAAGCTTTCTTT. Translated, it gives CASSLEDWDTEAFF.